The clone carrying this TCR beta chain came up once. Within the sample, other DNA sequences also encode this same CDR3. This record comes from a study of cytomegalovirus exposure and HLA in healthy donors. Vbeta (60) and Jbeta (13) primers were used in the PCR. TCRdb keeps only in-frame clones here, not all; method: immunoSEQ multiplex PCR. Here the sample spans around 70,000 clones, approximately 90% being singletons. The germline V gene has CDR1 GTSNPN and CDR2 SVGIG (reference sequence). The CDR3 has 15 amino acids. V was pared by 0 bases and J by 7 bases, with 15 bases between. The V gene is TRBV30, the J gene TRBJ1-4; possible D gene TRBD1, 5 bases. The specimen was PBMCs. The receptor was isolated from a woman aged 30 to 39 in good health and CMV-seronegative. The CDR3 is CAWSVLGGSGEKLFF. The CDR3 coding sequence is TGTGCCTGGAGTGTACTTGGGGGGTCGGGTGAAAAACTGTTTTTT.